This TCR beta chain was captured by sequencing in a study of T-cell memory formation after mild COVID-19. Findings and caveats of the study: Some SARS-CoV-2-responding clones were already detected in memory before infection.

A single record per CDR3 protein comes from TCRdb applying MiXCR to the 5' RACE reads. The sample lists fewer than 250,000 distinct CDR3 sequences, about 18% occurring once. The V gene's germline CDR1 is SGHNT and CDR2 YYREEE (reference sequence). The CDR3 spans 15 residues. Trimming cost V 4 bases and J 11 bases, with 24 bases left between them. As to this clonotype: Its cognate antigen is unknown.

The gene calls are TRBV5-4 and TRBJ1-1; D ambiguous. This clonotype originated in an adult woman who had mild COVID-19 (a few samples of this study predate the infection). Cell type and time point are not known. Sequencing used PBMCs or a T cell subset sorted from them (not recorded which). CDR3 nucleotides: TGTGCCAGCAGCGCTGAACACCGGGCCCCTGGGCATGCTTTCTTT. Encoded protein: CASSAEHRAPGHAFF.